A selection of T cell receptor beta chains follows, all from one sample in a study of OX40 agonist ivuxolimab in advanced cancers. The method was immunoSEQ multiplex PCR; TCRdb's version includes in-frame clones alone and lacks a portion of them. The sample lists about 150,000 clones, approximately 94% occurring once. The sample here was CD4+ or CD8+ T cells sorted from blood, taken in a trial of the OX40 agonist ivuxolimab. Receptors were obtained from an adult with an advanced solid tumor such as melanoma, head and neck, liver or kidney cancer. CDR3s leave out the opening cysteine and the closing phenylalanine or tryptophan. Each record gives: V gene, J gene, CDR3 protein.

V: TRBV7-2
J: TRBJ1-5
CDR3: ASSLAGQKPQH

V: TRBV30
J: TRBJ2-7
CDR3: AWGGLAGSYEQY

V: TRBV7-9
J: TRBJ2-7
CDR3: ASSLHGRTGSYEQY

V: TRBV7-9
J: TRBJ2-3
CDR3: ASRPTGGPRDTQY

V: TRBV19
J: TRBJ2-3
CDR3: ASSLATGTDTQY

V: TRBV5-4
J: TRBJ2-2
CDR3: ASSPWSVAGELF

V: TRBV29-1
J: TRBJ2-4
CDR3: SVEEQGLIAKNIQY

V: TRBV7-2
J: TRBJ1-5
CDR3: ASSPGWAQPQH

V: TRBV19
J: TRBJ2-3
CDR3: ASKNSGTRGTDTQY

V: TRBV28
J: TRBJ2-3
CDR3: ASSFRTDTQY

V: TRBV4-3
J: TRBJ2-2
CDR3: ASSQGPSGYGELF

V: TRBV30
J: TRBJ2-7
CDR3: AWSKGLLYEQY

V: TRBV6-5
J: TRBJ1-1
CDR3: ASSPPQGYTEAF

V: TRBV7-9
J: TRBJ1-1
CDR3: ASSSLSSEAF

V: TRBV10-2
J: TRBJ2-7
CDR3: ASIPIDSYEQY

V: TRBV5-4
J: TRBJ2-4
CDR3: ASSLSQLLNRGGENIQY

V: TRBV7-9
J: TRBJ2-7
CDR3: ASSLPRAEQY

V: TRBV10-1
J: TRBJ2-1
CDR3: ASSEGLVFNEQF

V: TRBV5-4
J: TRBJ1-1
CDR3: ASSLDGVTEAF

V: TRBV28
J: TRBJ1-2
CDR3: ASSLGRPGYGYT

V: TRBV28
J: TRBJ2-7
CDR3: ASSLRSYEQY

V: TRBV7-2
J: TRBJ1-4
CDR3: ASSRTGVATNEKLF

V: TRBV28
J: TRBJ1-1
CDR3: ASWGTEAF

V: TRBV7-2
J: TRBJ1-5
CDR3: ASSFLGPGNQPQH

V: TRBV5-6
J: TRBJ1-4
CDR3: ASSLAGGGSEKLF

V: TRBV11-3
J: TRBJ1-4
CDR3: ASSLNPNEKLF

V: TRBV5-6
J: TRBJ1-1
CDR3: ASSFLRTGLNTEAF

V: TRBV9
J: TRBJ2-3
CDR3: ASSVLAGLDRPDTQY

V: TRBV13
J: TRBJ1-1
CDR3: ASSSSGELGNTEAF

V: TRBV10-3
J: TRBJ2-7
CDR3: AISERDSKNEQY

V: TRBV19
J: TRBJ1-2
CDR3: ASSIGGVPYGYT

V: TRBV5-5
J: TRBJ1-4
CDR3: ASSLVGNEKLF

V: TRBV5-4
J: TRBJ2-3
CDR3: AIRDRASGGRQY

V: TRBV14
J: TRBJ2-6
CDR3: ASSHRGGANVLT

V: TRBV5-1
J: TRBJ2-1
CDR3: ASSLRASGRYNEQF

V: TRBV6-6
J: TRBJ2-5
CDR3: ASSYSSPSEY

V: TRBV5-4
J: TRBJ1-1
CDR3: ASAIGAQNTEAF

V: TRBV9
J: TRBJ2-3
CDR3: ASSVEIRSTDTQY

V: TRBV14
J: TRBJ2-2
CDR3: ASSPRDRDTGELF

V: TRBV27
J: TRBJ2-5
CDR3: ASSSGTSGGKETQY

V: TRBV28
J: TRBJ1-1
CDR3: ASSPPGQGNTEAF

V: TRBV5-1
J: TRBJ2-2
CDR3: ASSLGQGQGSHTGELF

V: TRBV12-5
J: TRBJ1-5
CDR3: ASGLGTGNQPQH

V: TRBV6-5
J: TRBJ1-5
CDR3: ASSYPLTGTQH

V: TRBV18
J: TRBJ1-1
CDR3: ASSPLTTVNTEAF

V: TRBV19
J: TRBJ2-1
CDR3: ASRPHSGGSRGEQF

V: TRBV6-5
J: TRBJ1-1
CDR3: ASSRKMNTEAF

V: TRBV5-1
J: TRBJ1-4
CDR3: ASSFGGAANEKLF

V: TRBV11-2
J: TRBJ1-2
CDR3: ASSEDRNYGYT

V: TRBV7-9
J: TRBJ2-5
CDR3: ASSWDYQETQY

V: TRBV5-5
J: TRBJ1-6
CDR3: ASSLWPAGDSPLH

V: TRBV28
J: TRBJ2-3
CDR3: ASSFLRGKTDTQY

V: TRBV30
J: TRBJ1-5
CDR3: AWSGTGRPFLDQPQH

V: TRBV19
J: TRBJ1-1
CDR3: ASTPRTGLTEAF

V: TRBV18
J: TRBJ2-2
CDR3: ASSPTSALGELF

V: TRBV7-3
J: TRBJ1-1
CDR3: ASSSERTGGTEAF

V: TRBV4-3
J: TRBJ1-5
CDR3: ASSQDPQGGNQPQH

V: TRBV19
J: TRBJ2-7
CDR3: ASSMYRQSSYEQY

V: TRBV18
J: TRBJ2-7
CDR3: ASSPDGDYEQY